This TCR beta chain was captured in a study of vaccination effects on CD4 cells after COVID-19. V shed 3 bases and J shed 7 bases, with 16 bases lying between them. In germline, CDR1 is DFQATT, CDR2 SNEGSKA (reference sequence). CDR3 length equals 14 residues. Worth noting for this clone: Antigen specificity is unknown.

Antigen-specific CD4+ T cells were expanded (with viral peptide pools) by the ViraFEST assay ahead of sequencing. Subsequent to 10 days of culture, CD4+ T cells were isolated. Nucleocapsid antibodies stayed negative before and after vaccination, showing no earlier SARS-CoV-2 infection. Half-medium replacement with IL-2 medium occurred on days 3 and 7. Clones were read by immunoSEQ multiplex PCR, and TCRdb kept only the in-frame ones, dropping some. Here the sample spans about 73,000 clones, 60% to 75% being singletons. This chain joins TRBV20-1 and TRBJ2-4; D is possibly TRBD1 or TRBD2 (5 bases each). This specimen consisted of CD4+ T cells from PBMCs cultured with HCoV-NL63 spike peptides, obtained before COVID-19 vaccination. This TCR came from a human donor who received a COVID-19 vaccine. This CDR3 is CSASSSGTGNIQYF. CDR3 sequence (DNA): TGCAGTGCTAGTAGTTCCGGGACCGGTAACATTCAGTACTTC.